This TCR beta chain was captured in a study of cytomegalovirus exposure and HLA in healthy donors. The CDR3 sequence is 15 residues long. Unmatched junction bases numbered 7, after V lost 6 bases and J lost 2 bases. Germline CDR1 reads SNHLY; CDR2 reads FYNNEI. Concerning this clone: Its matching antigen is unknown.

Study results and caveats: Investigators reported more than 150 TCR beta chains as tied to cytomegalovirus. Within the roughly 120 validation repertoires, first-cohort TCR clusters tended to co-occur, according to a later analysis.

Some clones are missing from TCRdb's copy, which holds only in-frame ones; the method was immunoSEQ multiplex PCR. This sample has 95,000 to 120,000 clones, with 70% to 90% found just once. This TCR derives from a woman aged 18-29 years in good health and CMV-seronegative. The chain is built from TRBV2 and TRBJ2-1; 7 bases are a match to TRBD1. The sample taken for sequencing was PBMCs. The CDR3 reads CASSETGEPYNEQFF. The CDR3 DNA reads TGTGCCAGCAGCGAAACAGGGGAACCCTACAATGAGCAGTTCTTC.